This T cell receptor (beta chain) was recorded in a study of HIV-infected patients and healthy controls. Study-level points and caveats: Significant mean usage differences between HIV-infected patients and controls involved eight alpha and eight beta V genes.

Note on this clonotype: Its antigen is not known.

Approximately 500 ng RNA was reverse transcribed with alpha and beta constant-region primers. Separate chain-specific third strand synthesis with multiplexing indices produced the alpha and beta libraries. TCRdb processed the 5' RACE reads anew with MiXCR; each CDR3 protein has one entry. This sample has tens of thousands of distinct CDR3 sequences, with more than 7.5% found just once. All unsorted peripheral T cells were captured because whole blood was used without fractionation. This receptor was taken from an adult in good health. Sample: blood.

CDR3 in DNA: TGTGCCAGCAGTGAAACAGGGGCAGGCGGGGAGCTGTTTTTT. Translated: CASSETGAGGELFF. V and J are TRBV6-1 and TRBJ2-2; TRBD1 matches 7 bases. Trimming cost V 2 bases and J 7 bases; bases outside gene matches: 4. The CDR3 runs 14 residues. CDR1 is MNHNS, CDR2 SASEGT, per germline.